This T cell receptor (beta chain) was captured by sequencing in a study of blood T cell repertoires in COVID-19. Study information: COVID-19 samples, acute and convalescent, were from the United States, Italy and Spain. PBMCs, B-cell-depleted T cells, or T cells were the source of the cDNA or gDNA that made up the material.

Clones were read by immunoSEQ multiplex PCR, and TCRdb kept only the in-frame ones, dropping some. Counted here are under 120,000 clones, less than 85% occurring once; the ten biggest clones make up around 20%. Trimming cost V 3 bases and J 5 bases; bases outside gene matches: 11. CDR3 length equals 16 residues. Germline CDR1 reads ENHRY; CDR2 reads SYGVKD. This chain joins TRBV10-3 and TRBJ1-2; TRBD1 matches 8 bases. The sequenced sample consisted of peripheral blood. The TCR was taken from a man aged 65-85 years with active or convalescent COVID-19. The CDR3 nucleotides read TGTGCCATCAGTGATTCGTCGGGACAGGCCGAATATGGCTACACCTTC. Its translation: CAISDSSGQAEYGYTF.